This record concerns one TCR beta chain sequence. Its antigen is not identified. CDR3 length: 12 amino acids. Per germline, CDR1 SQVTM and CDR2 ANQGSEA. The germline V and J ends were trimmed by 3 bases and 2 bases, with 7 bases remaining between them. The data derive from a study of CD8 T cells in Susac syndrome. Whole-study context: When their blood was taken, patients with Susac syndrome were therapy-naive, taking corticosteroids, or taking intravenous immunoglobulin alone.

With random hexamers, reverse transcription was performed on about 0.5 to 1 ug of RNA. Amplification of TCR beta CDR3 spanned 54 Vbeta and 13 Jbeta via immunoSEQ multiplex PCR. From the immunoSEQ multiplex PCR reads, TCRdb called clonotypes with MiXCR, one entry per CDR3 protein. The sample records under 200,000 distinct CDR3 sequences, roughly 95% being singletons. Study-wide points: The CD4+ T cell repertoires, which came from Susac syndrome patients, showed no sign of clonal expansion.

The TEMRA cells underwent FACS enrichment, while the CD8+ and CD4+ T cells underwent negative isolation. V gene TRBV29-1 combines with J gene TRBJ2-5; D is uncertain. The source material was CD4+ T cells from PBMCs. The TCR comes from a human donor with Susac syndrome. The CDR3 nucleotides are TGCAGCGTTGATCGGCAGCAAGAGACCCAGTACTTC. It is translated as CSVDRQQETQYF.